The source of this TCR beta chain is a study of cytomegalovirus exposure and HLA in healthy donors. Profiling relied on immunoSEQ multiplex PCR, and the TCRdb table lists in-frame clones only, not all of them. Here the sample spans some 240,000 clones, roughly 80% being singletons. This CDR3 has 16 amino acids. Looked up from germline, CDR1 is KGHSH and CDR2 is LQKENI. With 2 bases removed from V and 2 bases from J, the gap between germline ends came to 13 bases. This receptor was taken from a woman younger than 30 in good health and CMV-seronegative. The material sequenced was PBMCs. The rearrangement uses TRBV18 and TRBJ2-1; D is ambiguous. CDR3 in amino acids: CASSPSSRRTYNEQFF. The CDR3 DNA follows: TGTGCCAGCTCACCATCGTCAAGGAGAACCTACAATGAGCAGTTCTTC.